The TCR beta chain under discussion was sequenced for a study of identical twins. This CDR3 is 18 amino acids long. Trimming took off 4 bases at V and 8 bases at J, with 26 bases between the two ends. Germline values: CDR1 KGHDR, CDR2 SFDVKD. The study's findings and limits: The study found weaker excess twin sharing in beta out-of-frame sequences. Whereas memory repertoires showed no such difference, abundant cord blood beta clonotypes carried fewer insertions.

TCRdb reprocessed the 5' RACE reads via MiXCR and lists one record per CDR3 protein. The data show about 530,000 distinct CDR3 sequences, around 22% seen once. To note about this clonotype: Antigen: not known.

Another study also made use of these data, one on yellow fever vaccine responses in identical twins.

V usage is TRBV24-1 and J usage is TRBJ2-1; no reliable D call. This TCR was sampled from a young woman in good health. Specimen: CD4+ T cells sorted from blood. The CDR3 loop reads CATSDPAIGRTDGDEQFF. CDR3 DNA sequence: TGTGCCACCAGTGACCCTGCAATAGGGCGTACAGACGGAGATGAGCAGTTCTTC.